This is a list of T cell receptor beta chains from one sample in a study of T cells in Graves' hyperthyroidism and ophthalmopathy. A single record per CDR3 protein comes from TCRdb applying MiXCR to the multiplex PCR reads. This sample has some 460,000 distinct CDR3 sequences, with about a sixth found just once. Sequenced input: blood. The source of these receptors is a woman aged 18-35 years with Graves' hyperthyroidism. Both conserved end residues are part of each CDR3. D genes are given only for firm matches. Clone size is not always given. Where it is, it says once, few, many or a class for expanded clones.

d_gene: -; j_gene: TRBJ1-2; abundance: many; v_gene: TRBV6-1; CDR3aa: CASTPGDYGYTF; CDR3nt: TGTGCCAGCACCCCAGGGGACTATGGCTACACCTTC
d_gene: -; j_gene: TRBJ2-7; abundance: few; v_gene: TRBV29-1; CDR3aa: CSVDLAYEQYF; CDR3nt: TGCAGCGTTGACCTGGCGTACGAGCAGTACTTC
d_gene: TRBD2; j_gene: TRBJ2-7; abundance: many; v_gene: TRBV7-2; CDR3aa: CASSLLADSSYEQYF; CDR3nt: TGTGCCAGCAGCCTACTAGCGGATAGCTCCTACGAGCAGTACTTC
d_gene: TRBD1; j_gene: TRBJ2-2; abundance: many; v_gene: TRBV2; CDR3aa: CATRTGNTGELFF; CDR3nt: TGTGCCACCAGGACAGGGAACACCGGGGAGCTGTTTTTT
d_gene: TRBD2; j_gene: TRBJ2-7; abundance: -; v_gene: TRBV7-2; CDR3aa: CASSLELGLAERGVHEQYF; CDR3nt: TGTGCCAGCAGCTTAGAACTTGGACTAGCGGAGAGGGGCGTCCACGAGCAGTACTTC
d_gene: -; j_gene: TRBJ1-1; abundance: many; v_gene: TRBV6-1; CDR3aa: CASRKLLVVNTEAFF; CDR3nt: TGTGCCAGCAGGAAGCTACTTGTGGTGAACACTGAAGCTTTCTTT
d_gene: -; j_gene: TRBJ2-3; abundance: many; v_gene: TRBV2; CDR3aa: CASSDLLSTDTQYF; CDR3nt: TGTGCCAGCAGTGATTTGCTGAGCACAGATACGCAGTATTTT
d_gene: -; j_gene: TRBJ2-5; abundance: -; v_gene: TRBV27; CDR3aa: CASRIISGNQETQYF; CDR3nt: TGTGCCAGCAGGATCATTAGCGGTAACCAAGAGACCCAGTACTTC
d_gene: -; j_gene: TRBJ1-5; abundance: many; v_gene: TRBV2; CDR3aa: CASLASEGRPQHF; CDR3nt: TGTGCCAGCTTGGCCTCCGAGGGGCGGCCCCAGCATTTT
d_gene: TRBD1; j_gene: TRBJ2-1; abundance: many; v_gene: TRBV20-1; CDR3aa: CSARVIRDRGFNEQFF; CDR3nt: TGCAGTGCTAGGGTTATCCGGGACAGGGGATTCAATGAGCAGTTCTTC
d_gene: TRBD1; j_gene: TRBJ1-4; abundance: many; v_gene: TRBV25-1; CDR3aa: CASSETTGAREKLFF; CDR3nt: TGTGCCAGCAGTGAAACTACAGGGGCGCGGGAAAAACTGTTTTTT
d_gene: -; j_gene: TRBJ1-1; abundance: few; v_gene: TRBV5-1; CDR3aa: CASSDEPGSNTEAFF; CDR3nt: TGCGCCAGCAGTGACGAACCGGGATCGAACACTGAAGCTTTCTTT
d_gene: -; j_gene: TRBJ2-2; abundance: many; v_gene: TRBV20-1; CDR3aa: CSARDDQWVGELFF; CDR3nt: TGCAGTGCTAGAGATGATCAATGGGTGGGGGAGCTGTTTTTT
d_gene: TRBD1; j_gene: TRBJ1-6; abundance: many; v_gene: TRBV2; CDR3aa: CASSGNRGRNSPLHF; CDR3nt: TGTGCCAGCAGCGGAAACAGGGGCCGTAATTCACCCCTCCACTTT
d_gene: TRBD2; j_gene: TRBJ2-5; abundance: -; v_gene: TRBV3-1; CDR3aa: CASSQTSGGPLGETQYF; CDR3nt: TGTGCCAGCAGCCAGACTAGCGGGGGCCCATTAGGAGAGACCCAGTACTTC
d_gene: -; j_gene: TRBJ2-1; abundance: -; v_gene: TRBV19; CDR3aa: CASRTTGAYNEQFF; CDR3nt: TGTGCCAGTAGGACGACGGGGGCTTACAATGAGCAGTTCTTC
d_gene: TRBD2; j_gene: TRBJ2-2; abundance: -; v_gene: TRBV7-7; CDR3aa: CASSPGVAGGPGTGELFF; CDR3nt: TGTGCTAGCAGCCCTGGGGTAGCGGGGGGGCCCGGCACCGGGGAGCTGTTTTTT
d_gene: -; j_gene: TRBJ1-2; abundance: -; v_gene: TRBV6-8; CDR3aa: CASSYGGNYGYTF; CDR3nt: TGTGCCAGCAGTTACGGGGGGAACTATGGCTACACCTTC
d_gene: TRBD2; j_gene: TRBJ2-7; abundance: many; v_gene: TRBV7-9; CDR3aa: CASSPGSGSTYEQYF; CDR3nt: TGTGCCAGCAGCCCAGGGAGCGGGAGTACCTACGAGCAGTACTTC
d_gene: -; j_gene: TRBJ2-7; abundance: -; v_gene: TRBV7-3; CDR3aa: CASSPTRDYEQYF; CDR3nt: TGTGCCAGCAGCCCCACCAGGGACTACGAGCAGTACTTC
d_gene: TRBD2; j_gene: TRBJ2-7; abundance: many; v_gene: TRBV18; CDR3aa: CASSHGEGLEQYF; CDR3nt: TGTGCCAGCTCTCACGGGGAGGGGCTCGAGCAGTACTTC
d_gene: TRBD1; j_gene: TRBJ2-7; abundance: many; v_gene: TRBV6-1; CDR3aa: CASRAGTGYEQYF; CDR3nt: TGTGCCAGCAGGGCCGGGACAGGCTACGAGCAGTACTTC
d_gene: -; j_gene: TRBJ1-4; abundance: many; v_gene: TRBV2; CDR3aa: CASKPEGGKLFF; CDR3nt: TGTGCCAGCAAGCCAGAGGGGGGAAAACTGTTTTTT
d_gene: -; j_gene: TRBJ1-4; abundance: many; v_gene: TRBV20-1; CDR3aa: CSASAPRGQGEKLFF; CDR3nt: TGCAGTGCTAGTGCTCCGAGGGGCCAGGGCGAAAAACTGTTTTTT
d_gene: -; j_gene: TRBJ1-6; abundance: -; v_gene: TRBV2; CDR3aa: CASTRDPSSYNSPLHF; CDR3nt: TGTGCCAGCACCCGGGACCCAAGCTCCTATAATTCACCCCTCCACTTT
d_gene: -; j_gene: TRBJ1-5; abundance: many; v_gene: TRBV4-1; CDR3aa: CASSPLGGMGQPQHF; CDR3nt: TGCGCCAGCAGCCCCTTAGGGGGGATGGGTCAGCCCCAGCATTTT
d_gene: TRBD1; j_gene: TRBJ2-7; abundance: many; v_gene: TRBV20-1; CDR3aa: CSAMPGQGSYEQYF; CDR3nt: TGCAGTGCGATGCCGGGACAGGGCTCCTACGAGCAGTACTTC
d_gene: -; j_gene: TRBJ2-1; abundance: many; v_gene: TRBV20-1; CDR3aa: CSGGALGPYNEQFF; CDR3nt: TGCAGTGGGGGGGCTTTGGGGCCTTACAATGAGCAGTTCTTC
d_gene: TRBD1; j_gene: TRBJ2-2; abundance: many; v_gene: TRBV5-6; CDR3aa: CASSFRQGHNTGELFF; CDR3nt: TGTGCCAGCAGCTTTAGACAGGGACACAACACCGGGGAGCTGTTTTTT
d_gene: -; j_gene: TRBJ1-2; abundance: few; v_gene: TRBV27; CDR3aa: CASTTQAGNHYGYTF; CDR3nt: TGTGCCAGCACAACACAGGCGGGGAATCACTATGGCTACACCTTC